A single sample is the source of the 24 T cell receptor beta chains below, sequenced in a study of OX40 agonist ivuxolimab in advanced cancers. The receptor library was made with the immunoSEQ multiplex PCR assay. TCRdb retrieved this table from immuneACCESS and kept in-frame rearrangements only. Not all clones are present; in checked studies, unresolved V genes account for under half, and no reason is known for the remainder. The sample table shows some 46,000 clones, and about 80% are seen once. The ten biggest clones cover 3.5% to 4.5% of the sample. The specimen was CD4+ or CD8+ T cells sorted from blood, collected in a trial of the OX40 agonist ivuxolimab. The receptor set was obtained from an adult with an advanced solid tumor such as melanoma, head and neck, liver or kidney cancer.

In DNA form, the CDR3 reads TGCGCCAGCAGCCAAGATCACAGGTTTACTGAAGCTTTCTTT. Translation gives CASSQDHRFTEAFF. The chain carries TRBV4-3 and TRBJ1-1; D might be TRBD1 (5 bases). The CDR3 totals 14 residues. V lost 0 bases and J 5 bases, leaving 10 bases between the germline ends. Germline CDR1 is LGHNA and CDR2 is YSLEER.

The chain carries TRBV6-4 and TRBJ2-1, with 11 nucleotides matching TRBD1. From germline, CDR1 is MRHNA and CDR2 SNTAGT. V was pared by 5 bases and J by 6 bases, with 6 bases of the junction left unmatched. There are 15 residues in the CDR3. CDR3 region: CASSYGQGALNEQFF. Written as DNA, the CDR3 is TGTGCCAGCAGTTACGGACAGGGGGCCCTCAATGAGCAGTTCTTC.

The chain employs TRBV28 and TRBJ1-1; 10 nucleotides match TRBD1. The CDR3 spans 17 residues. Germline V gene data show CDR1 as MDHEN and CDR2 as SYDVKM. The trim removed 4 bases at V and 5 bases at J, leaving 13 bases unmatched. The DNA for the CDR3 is TGTGCCAGCAGTTCCCGGACAGGGGGTGCCCTAATGACTGAAGCTTTCTTT. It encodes CASSSRTGGALMTEAFF.

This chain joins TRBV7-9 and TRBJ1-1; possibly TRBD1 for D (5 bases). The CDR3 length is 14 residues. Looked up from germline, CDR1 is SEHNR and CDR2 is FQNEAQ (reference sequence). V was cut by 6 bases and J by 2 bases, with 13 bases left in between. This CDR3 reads CASRRPGANTEAFF. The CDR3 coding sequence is TGTGCCAGCAGGCGTCCCGGGGCAAACACTGAAGCTTTCTTT.

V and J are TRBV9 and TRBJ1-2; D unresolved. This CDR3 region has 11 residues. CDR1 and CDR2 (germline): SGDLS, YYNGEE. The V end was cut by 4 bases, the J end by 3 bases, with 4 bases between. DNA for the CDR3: TGTGCCAGCAGCCTTCACTATGGCTACACCTTC. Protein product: CASSLHYGYTF.

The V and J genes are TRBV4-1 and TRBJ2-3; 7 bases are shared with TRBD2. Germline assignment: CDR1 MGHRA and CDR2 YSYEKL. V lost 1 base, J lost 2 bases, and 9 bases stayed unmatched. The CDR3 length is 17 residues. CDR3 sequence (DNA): TGCGCCAGCAGCCAAGGGCGGCGGGGGAGAAACACAGATACGCAGTATTTT. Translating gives CASSQGRRGRNTDTQYF.

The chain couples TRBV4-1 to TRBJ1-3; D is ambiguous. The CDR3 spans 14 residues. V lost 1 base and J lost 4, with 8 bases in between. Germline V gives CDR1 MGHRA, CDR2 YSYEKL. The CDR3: CASSQALLGNTIYF. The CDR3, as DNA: TGCGCCAGCAGCCAAGCTCTCTTAGGAAACACCATATATTTT.

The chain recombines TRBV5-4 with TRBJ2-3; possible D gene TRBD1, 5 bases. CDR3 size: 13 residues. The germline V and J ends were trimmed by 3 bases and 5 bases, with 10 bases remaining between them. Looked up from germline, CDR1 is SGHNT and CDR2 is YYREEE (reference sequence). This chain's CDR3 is CASSSQGVDTQYF. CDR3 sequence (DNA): TGTGCCAGCAGCTCTCAGGGTGTAGATACGCAGTATTTT.

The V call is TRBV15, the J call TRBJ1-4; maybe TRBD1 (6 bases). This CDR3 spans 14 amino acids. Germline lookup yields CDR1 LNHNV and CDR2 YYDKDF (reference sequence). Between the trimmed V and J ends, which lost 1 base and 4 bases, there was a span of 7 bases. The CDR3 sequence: CATSRGTVNEKLFF. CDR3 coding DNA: TGTGCCACCAGCAGAGGGACAGTTAATGAAAAACTGTTTTTT.

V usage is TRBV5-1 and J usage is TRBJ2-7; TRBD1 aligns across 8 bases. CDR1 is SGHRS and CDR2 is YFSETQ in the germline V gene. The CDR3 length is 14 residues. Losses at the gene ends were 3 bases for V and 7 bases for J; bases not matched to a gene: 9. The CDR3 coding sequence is TGCGCCAGCAGCTCCGGACAGGGATTTGGGGAGCAGTACTTC. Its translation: CASSSGQGFGEQYF.

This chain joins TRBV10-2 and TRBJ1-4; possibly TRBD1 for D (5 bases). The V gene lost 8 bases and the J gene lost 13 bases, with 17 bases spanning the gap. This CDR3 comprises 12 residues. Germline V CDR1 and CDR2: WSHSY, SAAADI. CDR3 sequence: CASALPGGILFF. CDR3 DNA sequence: TGCGCCAGCGCCCTTCCCGGGGGAATACTGTTTTTT.

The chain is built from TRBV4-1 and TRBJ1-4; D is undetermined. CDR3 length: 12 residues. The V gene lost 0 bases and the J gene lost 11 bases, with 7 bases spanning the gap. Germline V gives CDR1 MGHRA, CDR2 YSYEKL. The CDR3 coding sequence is TGCGCCAGCAGCCAAGATGGGAGGAAACTGTTTTTT. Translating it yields CASSQDGRKLFF.

CDR3 nucleotides: TGTGCCAGCAGGCAGGGAAAGACCCAGTACTTC. This sequence encodes CASRQGKTQYF. The J gene is TRBJ2-5, the V gene TRBV6-1; D perhaps matches TRBD1 (5 bases). With 6 bases removed from V and 6 bases from J, the gap between germline ends came to 8 bases. The CDR3 runs 11 residues. Germline CDR1 and CDR2: MNHNS and SASEGT.

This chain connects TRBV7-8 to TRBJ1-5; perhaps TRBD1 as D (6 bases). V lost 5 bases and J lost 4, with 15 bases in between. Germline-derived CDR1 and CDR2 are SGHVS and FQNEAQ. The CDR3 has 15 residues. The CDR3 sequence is CASSVTGGLNQPQHF. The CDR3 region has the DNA TGTGCCAGCAGCGTGACAGGAGGGCTTAATCAGCCCCAGCATTTT. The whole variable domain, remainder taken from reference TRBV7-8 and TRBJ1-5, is GAGVSQSPRYKVAKRGQDVALRCDPISGHVSLFWYQQALGQGPEFLTYFQNEAQLDKSGLPSDRFFAERPEGSVSTLKIQRTQQEDSAVYLCASSVTGGLNQPQHFGDGTRLSIL.

The CDR3 sequence: CASSLLAGGRVQNEQFF. The DNA for the CDR3 is TGCGCCAGCAGCTTGCTAGCGGGAGGGAGAGTACAGAATGAGCAGTTCTTC. This chain joins TRBV5-1 and TRBJ2-1, with 12 bases aligning to TRBD2. The germline gives CDR1 SGHRS, CDR2 YFSETQ. CDR3 size: 17 residues. The V gene end was trimmed by 1 base and the J gene end by 7 bases; junction bases not matched to a gene: 9.

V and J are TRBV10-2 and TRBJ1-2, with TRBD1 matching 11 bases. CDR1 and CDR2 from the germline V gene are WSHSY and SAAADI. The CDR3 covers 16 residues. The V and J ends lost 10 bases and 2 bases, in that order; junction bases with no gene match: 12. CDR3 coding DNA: TGCGCCATCTTGGGGGGACAGGGGGATTCGAACTATGGCTACACCTTC. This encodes CAILGGQGDSNYGYTF.

This chain's CDR3 is CASSSRYWTGGGSNQPQHF. The CDR3 DNA reads as TGTGCCAGTAGTAGTAGATATTGGACAGGGGGCGGTAGCAATCAGCCCCAGCATTTT. This rearrangement joins TRBV19 to TRBJ1-5; TRBD1 matches at 11 bases. Germline CDR1 is LNHDA and CDR2 is SQIVND (reference sequence). V trimming: 4 bases; J trimming: 0 bases; junction bases outside the gene matches: 11. The CDR3 covers 19 residues.

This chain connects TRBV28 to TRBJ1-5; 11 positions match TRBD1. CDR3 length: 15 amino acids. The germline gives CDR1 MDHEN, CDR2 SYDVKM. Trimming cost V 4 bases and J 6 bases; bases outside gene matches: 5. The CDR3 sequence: CASSSGQGAGQPQHF. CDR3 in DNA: TGTGCCAGCAGTTCCGGACAGGGGGCTGGTCAGCCCCAGCATTTT.

The CDR3 DNA reads as TGTGCCAGCAGCCAGACCGCCGGGGGACAGGGAGGGTACAATGAGCAGTTCTTC. Its protein is CASSQTAGGQGGYNEQFF. J is TRBJ2-1 and V is TRBV4-2; 9 bases align to TRBD1. The germline CDR1 and CDR2 sequences are LGHNA and YNFKEQ. J was trimmed by 4 bases and V by 3 bases; bases with no gene match: 13. This CDR3 has 18 amino acids.

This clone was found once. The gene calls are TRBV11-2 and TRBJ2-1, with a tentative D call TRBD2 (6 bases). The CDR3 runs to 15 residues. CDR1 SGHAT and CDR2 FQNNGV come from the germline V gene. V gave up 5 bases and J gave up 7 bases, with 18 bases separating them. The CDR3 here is CASSGWTTFGNEQFF. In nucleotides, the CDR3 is TGTGCCAGCAGCGGATGGACTACGTTTGGGAATGAGCAGTTCTTC. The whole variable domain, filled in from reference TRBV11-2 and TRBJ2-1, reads EAGVAQSPRYKIIEKRQSVAFWCNPISGHATLYWYQQILGQGPKLLIQFQNNGVVDDSQLPKDRFSAERLKGVDSTLKIQPAKLEDSAVYLCASSGWTTFGNEQFFGPGTRLTVL.

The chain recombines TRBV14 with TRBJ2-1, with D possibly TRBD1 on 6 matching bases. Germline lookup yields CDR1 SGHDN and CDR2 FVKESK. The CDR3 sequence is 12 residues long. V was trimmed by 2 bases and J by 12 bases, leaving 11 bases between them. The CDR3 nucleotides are TGTGCCAGCAGCCAAATCAGGGGTGTGCAGTTCTTC. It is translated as CASSQIRGVQFF.

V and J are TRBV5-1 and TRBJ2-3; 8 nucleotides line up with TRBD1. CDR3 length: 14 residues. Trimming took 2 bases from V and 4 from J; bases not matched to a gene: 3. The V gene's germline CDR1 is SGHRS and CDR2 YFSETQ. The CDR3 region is CASSFGQGADTQYF. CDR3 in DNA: TGCGCCAGCAGCTTTGGACAGGGAGCAGATACGCAGTATTTT.

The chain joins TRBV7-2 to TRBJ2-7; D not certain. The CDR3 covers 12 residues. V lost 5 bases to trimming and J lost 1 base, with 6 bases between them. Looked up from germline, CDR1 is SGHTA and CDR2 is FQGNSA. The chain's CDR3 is CASSPTSYEQYF. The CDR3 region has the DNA TGTGCCAGCAGCCCGACATCCTACGAGCAGTACTTC. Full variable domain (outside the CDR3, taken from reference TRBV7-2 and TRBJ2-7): GAGVSQSPSNKVTEKGKDVELRCDPISGHTALYWYRQSLGQGLEFLIYFQGNSAPDKSGLPSDRFSAERTGGSVSTLTIQRTQQEDSAVYLCASSPTSYEQYFGPGTRLTVT.

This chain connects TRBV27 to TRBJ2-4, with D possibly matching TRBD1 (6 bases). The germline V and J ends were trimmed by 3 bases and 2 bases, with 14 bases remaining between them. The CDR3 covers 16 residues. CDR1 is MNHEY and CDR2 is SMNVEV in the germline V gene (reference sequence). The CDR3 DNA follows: TGTGCCAGCAGTTTCGTTGAGGGGGAGACCAAAAACATTCAGTACTTC. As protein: CASSFVEGETKNIQYF.